This entry lists 18 T cell receptor beta chains sequenced from one sample in a study of identical twins. TCRdb reprocessed the 5' RACE reads with MiXCR, giving one entry per CDR3 protein. Seen here are approximately 300,000 distinct CDR3 sequences, roughly 10% observed once, and the top ten hold about 7.1%. These data were also filed under a second study, of yellow fever vaccine responses in identical twins.

Sequenced sample: CD8+ T cells sorted from blood. Every receptor here comes from a woman under 30 in good health.

This clonotype was seen a handful of times. This sequence joins TRBV28 and TRBJ1-6; maybe TRBD1 (5 bases). Deletions cut 3 bases from V and 3 bases from J, with 12 bases between. CDR1 and CDR2 (germline): MDHEN, SYDVKM. The CDR3 runs to 16 residues. CDR3 sequence reads: CASSLGDGYYNSPLHF. In DNA, the CDR3 is TGTGCCAGCAGTTTGGGGGACGGATACTATAATTCACCCCTCCACTTT.

This clonotype occurred a few times. This chain joins TRBV7-9 and TRBJ1-1; D is unclear. V was clipped by 1 base and J by 4 bases, with 7 bases between them. The germline gives CDR1 SEHNR, CDR2 FQNEAQ (reference sequence). CDR3 length: 13 amino acids. CDR3 DNA: TGTGCCAGCAGCTTAGGGGAGAGCACTGAAGCTTTCTTT. This translates into CASSLGESTEAFF.

This clonotype was recorded at least ten times. The chain links TRBV24-1 to TRBJ2-1, with D unresolved. Germline values: CDR1 KGHDR, CDR2 SFDVKD. The CDR3 runs 13 residues. The germline V and J ends were trimmed by 3 bases and 8 bases, with 10 bases remaining between them. CDR3 sequence reads: CATSDDPFYEQFF. The CDR3 DNA follows: TGTGCCACCAGTGATGATCCTTTTTATGAGCAGTTCTTC.

The rearrangement uses TRBV7-9 and TRBJ2-7, with no clear D. Per germline, CDR1 SEHNR and CDR2 FQNEAQ (reference sequence). The CDR3 is 14 amino acids. Deletions cut 1 base from V and 3 bases from J, with 10 bases between. The CDR3 loop is CASSLGGPYYEQYF. The CDR3 DNA follows: TGTGCCAGCAGCTTAGGAGGACCCTACTACGAGCAGTACTTC. The whole variable domain, remainder taken from reference TRBV7-9 and TRBJ2-7, is DTGVSQNPRHKITKRGQNVTFRCDPISEHNRLYWYRQTLGQGPEFLTYFQNEAQLEKSRLLSDRFSAERPKGSFSTLEIQRTEQGDSAMYLCASSLGGPYYEQYFGPGTRLTVT.

This clonotype has a count of ten or more. The rearrangement joins TRBV27 to TRBJ1-1; D is ambiguous. V shed 3 bases and J shed 1 base, with 6 bases lying between them. Germline V lookup: CDR1 MNHEY, CDR2 SMNVEV (reference sequence). The CDR3 is made up of 13 amino acids. DNA for the CDR3: TGTGCCAGCAGTTTCCAGTGGAACACTGAAGCTTTCTTT. Amino acid sequence: CASSFQWNTEAFF.

This clonotype was observed once. V and J are TRBV2 and TRBJ2-3; 9 positions match TRBD1. Losses at the gene ends were 7 bases for V and 4 bases for J; bases not matched to a gene: 9. The germline V gene has CDR1 SNHLY and CDR2 FYNNEI. The CDR3 contains 15 residues. CDR3 nucleotides: TGTGCCAGCATACCGGGACAGGGAGTAGCAGATACGCAGTATTTT. It codes for CASIPGQGVADTQYF. Together with reference TRBV2 and TRBJ2-3, the CDR3 gives the full variable domain: EPEVTQTPSHQVTQMGQEVILRCVPISNHLYFYWYRQILGQKVEFLVSFYNNEISEKSEIFDDQFSVERPDGSNFTLKIRSTKLEDSAMYFCASIPGQGVADTQYFGPGTRLTVL.

This clonotype was seen only a few times. V and J are TRBV27 and TRBJ2-7; 9 positions match TRBD2. This CDR3 has 15 amino acids. Germline V gene sequence: CDR1 MNHEY, CDR2 SMNVEV (reference sequence). The V gene end was trimmed by 5 bases and the J gene end by 4 bases; junction bases not matched to a gene: 9. The CDR3: CASSLRGSGGYEQYF. For the CDR3, the DNA is TGTGCCAGCAGTCTTCGAGGGAGCGGGGGGTACGAGCAGTACTTC.

CDR3 DNA sequence: TGTGCCAGTAGTACATTCGGGGACAATGAGCAGTTCTTC. It yields the protein CASSTFGDNEQFF. The J gene is TRBJ2-1, the V gene TRBV19, with D perhaps matching TRBD2 (5 bases). The CDR3 contains 13 residues. Germline values: CDR1 LNHDA, CDR2 SQIVND (reference sequence). The germline V and J ends were trimmed by 4 bases and 5 bases, with 9 bases remaining between them.

This clonotype was detected many times. The chain has TRBV12-3 or TRBV12-4 and TRBJ2-7, with a possible D match to TRBD2 (5 bases). V was clipped by 7 bases and J by 5 bases, with 12 bases between them. The CDR3 covers 12 residues. CDR3 coding DNA: TGTGCCAGCACCCCGGGAAGGCACGAGCAGTACTTC. This encodes CASTPGRHEQYF.

This clonotype was observed at least ten times. The V call is TRBV5-1, the J call TRBJ1-4; TRBD1 matches 8 bases. The junction had 6 bases not matched to a gene; V was cut back by 1 base and J by 4 bases. The CDR3 contains 16 residues. Germline lookup yields CDR1 SGHRS and CDR2 YFSETQ. This chain's CDR3 is CASSLTPQGGNEKLFF. The CDR3 DNA reads TGCGCCAGCAGCTTGACCCCACAGGGGGGTAATGAAAAACTGTTTTTT.

This clonotype has more than one count but fewer than ten. The rearrangement uses TRBV6-1 and TRBJ2-2, with 9 bases lining up with TRBD1. CDR3 length: 15 amino acids. V shed 8 bases and J 8 bases; nucleotides not matched to a gene: 12. The germline gives CDR1 MNHNS, CDR2 SASEGT. CDR3 loop: CASSDGTGRVGELFF. The CDR3 nucleotides are TGTGCCAGCTCGGACGGGACAGGGAGGGTTGGGGAGCTGTTTTTT.

This clonotype appeared a few times. The rearrangement joins TRBV6-2 or TRBV6-3 to TRBJ2-7, with D maybe TRBD2 (5 bases). Trimming left V 2 bases short and J 3 bases short, with 8 bases between. The CDR3 is 13 residues long. Looked up from germline, CDR1 is MNHEY and CDR2 is SVGEGT. CDR3 DNA: TGTGCCAGCAGTTACGCGACTAACTACGAGCAGTACTTC. It codes for CASSYATNYEQYF.

The gene calls are TRBV3-1 and TRBJ2-3; D remains ambiguous. The ends were cut back, 1 base at V and 5 bases at J, with 7 bases in the middle. Per the germline V gene, CDR1 is LGHDT and CDR2 is YNNKEL (reference sequence). This CDR3 comprises 13 residues. The CDR3, as DNA: TGTGCCAGCAGCCAAGTCTTAGGAGATACGCAGTATTTT. This gives the protein CASSQVLGDTQYF.

This clonotype was seen only a few times. The chain recombines TRBV28 with TRBJ2-7, with D perhaps given as TRBD1 or TRBD2 (5 bases each). Germline CDR1 and CDR2: MDHEN and SYDVKM. This CDR3 is 13 amino acids long. V lost 5 bases, J lost 1 base, and 9 bases lay in between. The DNA of the CDR3 is TGTGCCAGCAGTGGGGACCTTTCCTACGAGCAGTACTTC. This encodes CASSGDLSYEQYF. Full variable domain (rest looked up from reference TRBV28 and TRBJ2-7): DVKVTQSSRYLVKRTGEKVFLECVQDMDHENMFWYRQDPGLGLRLIYFSYDVKMKEKGDIPEGYSVSREKKERFSLILESASTNQTSMYLCASSGDLSYEQYFGPGTRLTVT.

This clonotype was counted many times. This chain joins TRBV29-1 and TRBJ2-5, with 11 bases that match TRBD2. Germline CDR1 SQVTM, CDR2 ANQGSEA. With 7 bases clipped from V and 4 bases from J, the junction kept 17 bases outside the gene matches. The CDR3 spans 17 residues. CDR3 sequence: CSAMLLAGGGIGETQYF. The CDR3 nucleotides read TGCAGCGCGATGCTCTTAGCGGGAGGGGGGATCGGAGAGACCCAGTACTTC.

In this sample, this clonotype turned up many times. V and J are TRBV29-1 and TRBJ1-3, with no clear D. The germline CDR1 and CDR2 sequences are SQVTM and ANQGSEA. The CDR3 contains 14 residues. V lost 4 bases, J lost 0 bases, and 10 bases lay in between. CDR3 in amino acids: CSVGIVDSGNTIYF. In DNA form, the CDR3 reads TGCAGCGTTGGAATCGTGGACTCTGGAAACACCATATATTTT.

This rearrangement joins TRBV7-9 to TRBJ2-7; 9 bases line up with TRBD1. CDR3 length: 15 amino acids. The J segment lost 3 bases and the V segment lost 1 base, leaving 4 bases of the junction unmatched. Germline V CDR1 and CDR2: SEHNR, FQNEAQ (reference sequence). DNA for the CDR3: TGTGCCAGCAGCTTAGGACAGGGGGACAGCTACGAGCAGTACTTC. It specifies CASSLGQGDSYEQYF. Variable domain in full (rest from reference TRBV7-9 and TRBJ2-7): DTGVSQNPRHKITKRGQNVTFRCDPISEHNRLYWYRQTLGQGPEFLTYFQNEAQLEKSRLLSDRFSAERPKGSFSTLEIQRTEQGDSAMYLCASSLGQGDSYEQYFGPGTRLTVT.

This clonotype turned up a few times. This rearrangement joins TRBV7-9 to TRBJ2-5; perhaps TRBD2 as D (6 bases). Between the trimmed V and J ends, which lost 7 bases and 2 bases, there was a span of 14 bases. The CDR3 runs to 14 residues. CDR1 is SEHNR, CDR2 FQNEAQ, per germline (reference sequence). The CDR3 region has the DNA TGTGCCAGCATACTAGCCGACGGACAAGAGACCCAGTACTTC. This sequence encodes CASILADGQETQYF.